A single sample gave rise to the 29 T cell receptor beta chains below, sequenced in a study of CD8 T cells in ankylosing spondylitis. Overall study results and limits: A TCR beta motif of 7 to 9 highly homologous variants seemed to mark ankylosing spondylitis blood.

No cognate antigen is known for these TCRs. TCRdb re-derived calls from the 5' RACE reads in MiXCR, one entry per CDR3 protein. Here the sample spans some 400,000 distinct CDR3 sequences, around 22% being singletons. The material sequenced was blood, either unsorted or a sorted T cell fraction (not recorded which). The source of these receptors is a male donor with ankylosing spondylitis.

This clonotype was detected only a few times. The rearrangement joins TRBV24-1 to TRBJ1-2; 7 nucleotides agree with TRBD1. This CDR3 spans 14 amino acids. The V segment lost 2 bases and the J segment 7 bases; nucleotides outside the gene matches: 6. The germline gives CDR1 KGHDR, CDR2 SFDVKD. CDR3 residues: CATSDSRGLGGYTF. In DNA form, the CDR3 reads TGTGCCACCAGTGATTCGAGGGGGCTGGGTGGCTACACCTTC.

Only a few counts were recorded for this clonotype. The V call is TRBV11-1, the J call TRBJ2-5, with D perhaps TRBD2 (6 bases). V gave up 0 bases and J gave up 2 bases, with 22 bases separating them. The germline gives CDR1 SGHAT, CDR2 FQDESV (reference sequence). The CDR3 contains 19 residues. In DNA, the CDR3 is TGTGCCAGCAGCTTAGCGCCGAGACTAGTTAGGGATACTCAAGAGACCCAGTACTTC. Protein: CASSLAPRLVRDTQETQYF. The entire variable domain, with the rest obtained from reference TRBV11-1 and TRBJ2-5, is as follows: EAEVAQSPRYKITEKSQAVAFWCDPISGHATLYWYRQILGQGPELLVQFQDESVVDDSQLPKDRFSAERLKGVDSTLKIQPAELGDSAMYLCASSLAPRLVRDTQETQYFGPGTRLLVL.

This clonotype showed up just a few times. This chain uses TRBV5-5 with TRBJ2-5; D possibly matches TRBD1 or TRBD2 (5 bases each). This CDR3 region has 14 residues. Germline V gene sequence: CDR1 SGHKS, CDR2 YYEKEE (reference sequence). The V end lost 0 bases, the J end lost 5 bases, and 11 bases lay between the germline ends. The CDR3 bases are TGTGCCAGCAGCTTGGGAATTTGGGGGGAGACCCAGTACTTC. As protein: CASSLGIWGETQYF.

This chain's CDR3 is CASSQEISLNTGELFF. For the CDR3, the DNA is TGTGCCAGCAGCCAAGAAATTTCACTGAACACCGGGGAGCTGTTTTTT. The rearrangement uses TRBV14 and TRBJ2-2; D is unresolved. CDR3 length: 16 residues. With 0 bases removed from V and 1 base from J, the gap between germline ends came to 9 bases. The germline V gene has CDR1 SGHDN and CDR2 FVKESK.

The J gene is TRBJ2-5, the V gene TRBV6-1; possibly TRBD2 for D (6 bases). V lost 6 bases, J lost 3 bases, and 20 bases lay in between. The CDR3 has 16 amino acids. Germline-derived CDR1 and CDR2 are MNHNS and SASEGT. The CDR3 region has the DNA TGTGCCAGCAGCTCACGGAGGGCAGCGGGTGAAGAGACCCAGTACTTC. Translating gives CASSSRRAAGEETQYF.

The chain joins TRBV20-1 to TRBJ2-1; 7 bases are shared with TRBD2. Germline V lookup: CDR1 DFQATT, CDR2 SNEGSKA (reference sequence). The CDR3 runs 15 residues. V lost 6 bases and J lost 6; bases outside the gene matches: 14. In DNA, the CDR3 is TGCAGTGCAGAAAGGGAGGCGGGAGTTCGCAATGAGCAGTTCTTC. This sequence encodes CSAEREAGVRNEQFF.

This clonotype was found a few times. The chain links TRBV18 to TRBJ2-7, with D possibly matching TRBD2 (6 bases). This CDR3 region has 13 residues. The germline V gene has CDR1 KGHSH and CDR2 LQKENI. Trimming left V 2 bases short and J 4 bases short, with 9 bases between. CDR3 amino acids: CASSPVGSYEQYF. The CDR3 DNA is TGTGCCAGCTCACCAGTCGGGAGTTACGAGCAGTACTTC.

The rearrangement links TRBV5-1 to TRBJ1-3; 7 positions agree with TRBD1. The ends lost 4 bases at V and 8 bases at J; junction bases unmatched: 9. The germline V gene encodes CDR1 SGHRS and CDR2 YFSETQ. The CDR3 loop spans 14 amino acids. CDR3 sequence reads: CASSPTGFGDTIYF. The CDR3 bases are TGCGCCAGCAGCCCGACAGGGTTTGGTGACACCATATATTTT.

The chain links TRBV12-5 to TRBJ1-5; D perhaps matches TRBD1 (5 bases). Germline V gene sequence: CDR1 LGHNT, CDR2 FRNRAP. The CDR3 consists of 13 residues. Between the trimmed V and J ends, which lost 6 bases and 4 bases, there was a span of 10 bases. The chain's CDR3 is CASGRDRNQPQHF. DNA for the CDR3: TGTGCTAGTGGCCGTGACAGAAATCAGCCCCAGCATTTT.

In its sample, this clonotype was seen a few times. The CDR3: CASSATGGQETQYF. The CDR3 DNA is TGTGCCAGCAGTGCGACAGGGGGCCAAGAGACCCAGTACTTC. The chain carries TRBV12-3 or TRBV12-4 and TRBJ2-5; the match to TRBD1 covers 9 bases. The V gene end was trimmed by 5 bases and the J gene end by 1 base; junction bases not matched to a gene: 2. This CDR3 spans 14 amino acids.

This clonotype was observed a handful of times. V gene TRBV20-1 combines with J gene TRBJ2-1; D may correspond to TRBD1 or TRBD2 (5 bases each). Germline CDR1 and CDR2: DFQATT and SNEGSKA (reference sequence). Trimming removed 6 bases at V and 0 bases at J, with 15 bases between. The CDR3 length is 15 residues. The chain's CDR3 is CSAGPGPNSYNEQFF. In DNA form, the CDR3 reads TGCAGTGCGGGGCCGGGACCCAACTCCTACAATGAGCAGTTCTTC.

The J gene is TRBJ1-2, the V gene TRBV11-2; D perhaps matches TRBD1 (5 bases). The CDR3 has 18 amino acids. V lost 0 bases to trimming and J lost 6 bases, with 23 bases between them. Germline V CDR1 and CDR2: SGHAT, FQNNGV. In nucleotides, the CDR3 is TGTGCCAGCAGCTTAGACGGAGGGACCCTTTTTAGGGGTGATGGCTACACCTTC. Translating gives CASSLDGGTLFRGDGYTF.

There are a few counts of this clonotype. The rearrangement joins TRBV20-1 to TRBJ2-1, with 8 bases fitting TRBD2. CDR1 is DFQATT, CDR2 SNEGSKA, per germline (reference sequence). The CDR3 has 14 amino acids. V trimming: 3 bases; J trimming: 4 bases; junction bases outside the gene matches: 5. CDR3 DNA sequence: TGCAGTGCTAGCGGGAGGGTCGAGTACAATGAGCAGTTCTTC. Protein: CSASGRVEYNEQFF.

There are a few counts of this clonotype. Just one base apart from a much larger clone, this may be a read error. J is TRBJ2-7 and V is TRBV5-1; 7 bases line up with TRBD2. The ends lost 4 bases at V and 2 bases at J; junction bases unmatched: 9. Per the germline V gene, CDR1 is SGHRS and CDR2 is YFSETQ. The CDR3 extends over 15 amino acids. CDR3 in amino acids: CASSPGGRLTYEQYF. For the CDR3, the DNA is TGCGCCAGCAGCCCGGGAGGAAGGCTCACCTACGAGCAGTACTTC.

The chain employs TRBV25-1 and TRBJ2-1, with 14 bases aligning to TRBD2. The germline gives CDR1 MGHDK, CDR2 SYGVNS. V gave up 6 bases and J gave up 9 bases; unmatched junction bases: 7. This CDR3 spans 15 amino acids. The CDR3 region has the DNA TGTGCCAGCAGGAGGGGGACTAGCGGGAGAACTGAGCAGTTCTTC. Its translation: CASRRGTSGRTEQFF.

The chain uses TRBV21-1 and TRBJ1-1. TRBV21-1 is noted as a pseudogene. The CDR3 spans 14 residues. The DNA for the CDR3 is TGTGCCAGCAGCAGAAGGACGGGCCACACTGAAGCTTTCTTT. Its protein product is CASSRRTGHTEAFF.

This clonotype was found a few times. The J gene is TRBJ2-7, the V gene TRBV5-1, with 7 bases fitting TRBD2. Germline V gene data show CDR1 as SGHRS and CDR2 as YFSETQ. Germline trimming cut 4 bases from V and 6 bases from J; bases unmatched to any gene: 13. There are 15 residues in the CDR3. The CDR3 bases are TGCGCCAGCAGCCCGGGGGGAGATTTCAAGGGCGAGCAGTACTTC. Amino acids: CASSPGGDFKGEQYF.

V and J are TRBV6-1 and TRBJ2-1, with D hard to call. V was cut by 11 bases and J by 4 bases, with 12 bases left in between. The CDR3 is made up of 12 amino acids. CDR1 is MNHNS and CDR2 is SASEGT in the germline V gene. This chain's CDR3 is CAGALGYNEQFF. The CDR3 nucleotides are TGTGCCGGTGCTCTGGGTTACAATGAGCAGTTCTTC.

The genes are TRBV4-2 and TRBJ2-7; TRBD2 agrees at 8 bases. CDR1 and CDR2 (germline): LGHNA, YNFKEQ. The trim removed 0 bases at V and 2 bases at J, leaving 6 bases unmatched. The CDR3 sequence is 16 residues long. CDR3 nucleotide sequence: TGTGCCAGCAGCCAAGATCCGGCGGGAGGCACCTACGAGCAGTACTTC. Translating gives CASSQDPAGGTYEQYF.

DNA for the CDR3: TGTGCCAGCAGATCAACGGGAGTAGGCTACGAGCAGTACTTC. Protein product: CASRSTGVGYEQYF. The chain carries TRBV28 and TRBJ2-7, with D possibly being TRBD2 (6 bases). The CDR3 covers 14 residues. CDR1 is MDHEN, CDR2 SYDVKM, per germline. V gave up 6 bases and J gave up 3 bases, with 15 bases separating them.

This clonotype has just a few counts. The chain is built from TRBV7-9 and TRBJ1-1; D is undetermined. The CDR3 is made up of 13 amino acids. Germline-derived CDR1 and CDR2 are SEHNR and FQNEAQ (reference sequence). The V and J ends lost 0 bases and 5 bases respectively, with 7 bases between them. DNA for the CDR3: TGTGCCAGCAGCTTAGCCTCAGGAACTGAAGCTTTCTTT. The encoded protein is CASSLASGTEAFF.

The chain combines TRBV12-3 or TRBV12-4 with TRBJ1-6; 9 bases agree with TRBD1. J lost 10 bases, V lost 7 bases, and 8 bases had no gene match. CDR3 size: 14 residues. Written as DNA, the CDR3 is TGTGCCAGCACCGGACAGGGGAATTGGTCACCCCTCCACTTT. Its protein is CASTGQGNWSPLHF.

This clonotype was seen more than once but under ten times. The CDR3 region has the DNA TGTGCCAGCAGTTCATACGACAGGGGGGGTTCCTACGAGCAGTACTTC. Protein: CASSSYDRGGSYEQYF. This chain joins TRBV28 and TRBJ2-7; 9 bases fit TRBD1. Germline V gene data show CDR1 as MDHEN and CDR2 as SYDVKM. This CDR3 is 16 amino acids long. The ends lost 4 bases at V and 1 base at J; junction bases unmatched: 8.

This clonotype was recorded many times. DNA for the CDR3: TGTGCCAGCAGCGTATTGTGGCGGGAGGCCCATTGGGAGCAGTACTTC. Amino acid sequence: CASSVLWREAHWEQYF. V and J are TRBV9 and TRBJ2-7; 8 nucleotides agree with TRBD2. The V and J ends lost 1 base and 7 bases, in that order; junction bases with no gene match: 13. The CDR3 covers 16 residues. In germline, CDR1 is SGDLS, CDR2 YYNGEE.

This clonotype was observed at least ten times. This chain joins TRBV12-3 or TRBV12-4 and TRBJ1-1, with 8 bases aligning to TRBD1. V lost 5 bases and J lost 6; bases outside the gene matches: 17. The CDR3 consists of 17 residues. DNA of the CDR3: TGTGCCAGCAGTCCCAGGGACAGGCTAGGAGGGGCCGCTGAAGCTTTCTTT. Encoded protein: CASSPRDRLGGAAEAFF.

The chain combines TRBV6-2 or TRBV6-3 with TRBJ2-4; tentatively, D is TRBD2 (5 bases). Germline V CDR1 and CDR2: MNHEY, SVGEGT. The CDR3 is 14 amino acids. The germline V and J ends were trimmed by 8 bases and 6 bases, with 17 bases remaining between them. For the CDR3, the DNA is TGTGCCAGCGACGACAACCGCCGGGGAAACATTCAGTACTTC. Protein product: CASDDNRRGNIQYF.

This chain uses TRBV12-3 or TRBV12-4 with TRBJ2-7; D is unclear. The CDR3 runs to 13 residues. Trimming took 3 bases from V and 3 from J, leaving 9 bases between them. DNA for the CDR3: TGTGCCAGCAGTTTGAGAACCAACTACGAGCAGTACTTC. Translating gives CASSLRTNYEQYF.

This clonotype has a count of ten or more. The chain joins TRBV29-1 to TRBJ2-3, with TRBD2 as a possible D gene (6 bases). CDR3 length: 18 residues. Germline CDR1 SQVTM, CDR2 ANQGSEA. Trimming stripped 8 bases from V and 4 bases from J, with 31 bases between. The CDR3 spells CSPPPDWRVSRVSDTQYF. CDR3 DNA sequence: TGCAGCCCACCGCCAGATTGGAGGGTTTCTCGCGTATCAGATACGCAGTATTTT.

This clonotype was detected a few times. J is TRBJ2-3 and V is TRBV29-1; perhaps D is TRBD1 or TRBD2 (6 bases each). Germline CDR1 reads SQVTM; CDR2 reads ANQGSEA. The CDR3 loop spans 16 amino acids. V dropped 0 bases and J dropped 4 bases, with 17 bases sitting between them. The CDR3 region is CSVEDRAGKGADTQYF. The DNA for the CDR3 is TGCAGCGTTGAAGATCGGGCGGGAAAGGGGGCAGATACGCAGTATTTT.